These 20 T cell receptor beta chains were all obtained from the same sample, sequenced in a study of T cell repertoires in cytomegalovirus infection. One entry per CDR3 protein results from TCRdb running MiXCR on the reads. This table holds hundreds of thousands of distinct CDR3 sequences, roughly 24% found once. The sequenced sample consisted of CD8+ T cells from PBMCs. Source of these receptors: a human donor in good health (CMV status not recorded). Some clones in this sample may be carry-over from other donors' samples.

The CDR3 protein is CASSLAGKSTDTQYF. CDR3 coding DNA: TGTGCCAGCAGTTTAGCGGGAAAAAGCACAGATACGCAGTATTTT. The V call is TRBV12-3 or TRBV12-4, the J call TRBJ2-3, with D hard to call. V was cut by 0 bases and J by 0 bases, with 7 bases left in between. CDR3 length: 15 residues.

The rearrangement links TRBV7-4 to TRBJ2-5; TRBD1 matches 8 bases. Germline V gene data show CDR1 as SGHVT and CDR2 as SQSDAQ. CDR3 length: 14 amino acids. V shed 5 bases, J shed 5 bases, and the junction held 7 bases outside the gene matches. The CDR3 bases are TGTGCCAGCAGCAATAGGACAGGGCGGGAGACCCAGTACTTC. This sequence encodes CASSNRTGRETQYF.

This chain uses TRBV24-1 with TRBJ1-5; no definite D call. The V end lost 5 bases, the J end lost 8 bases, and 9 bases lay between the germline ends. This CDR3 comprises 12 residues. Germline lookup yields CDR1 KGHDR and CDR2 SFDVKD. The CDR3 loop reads CATSAPSEPQHF. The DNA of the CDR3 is TGTGCCACCAGTGCTCCCAGCGAGCCCCAGCATTTT.

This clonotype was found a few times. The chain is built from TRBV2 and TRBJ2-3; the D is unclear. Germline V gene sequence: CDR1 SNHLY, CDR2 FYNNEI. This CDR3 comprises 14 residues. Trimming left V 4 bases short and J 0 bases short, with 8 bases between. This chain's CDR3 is CASSGSPSTDTQYF. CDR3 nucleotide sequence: TGTGCCAGCAGTGGTAGTCCTAGCACAGATACGCAGTATTTT. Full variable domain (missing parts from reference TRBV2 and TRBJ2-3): EPEVTQTPSHQVTQMGQEVILRCVPISNHLYFYWYRQILGQKVEFLVSFYNNEISEKSEIFDDQFSVERPDGSNFTLKIRSTKLEDSAMYFCASSGSPSTDTQYFGPGTRLTVL.

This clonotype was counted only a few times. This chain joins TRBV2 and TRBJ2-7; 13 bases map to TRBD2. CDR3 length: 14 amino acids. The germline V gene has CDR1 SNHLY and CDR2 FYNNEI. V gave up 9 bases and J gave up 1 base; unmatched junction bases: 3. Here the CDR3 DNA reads TGTGCCAGTGGGACTAGCGGGGAGTCCTACGAGCAGTACTTC. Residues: CASGTSGESYEQYF.

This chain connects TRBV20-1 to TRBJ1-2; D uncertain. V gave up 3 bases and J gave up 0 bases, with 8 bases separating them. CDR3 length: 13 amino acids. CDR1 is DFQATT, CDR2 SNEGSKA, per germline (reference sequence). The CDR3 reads CSARPSSNYGYTF. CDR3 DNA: TGCAGTGCTAGGCCCAGTTCTAACTATGGCTACACCTTC.

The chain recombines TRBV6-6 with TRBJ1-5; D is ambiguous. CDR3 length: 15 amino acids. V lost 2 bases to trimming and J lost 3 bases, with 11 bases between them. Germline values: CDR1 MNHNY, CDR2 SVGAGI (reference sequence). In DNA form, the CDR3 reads TGTGCCAGCAGTTACCCCCTCGAGATCAATCAGCCCCAGCATTTT. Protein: CASSYPLEINQPQHF.

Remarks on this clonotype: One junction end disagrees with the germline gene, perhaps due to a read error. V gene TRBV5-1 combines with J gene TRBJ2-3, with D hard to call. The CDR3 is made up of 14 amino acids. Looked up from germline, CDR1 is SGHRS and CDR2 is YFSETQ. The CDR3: CANSSLFGADTQYF. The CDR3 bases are TGCGCCAACAGCTCTCTTTTTGGGGCAGATACGCAGTATTTT.

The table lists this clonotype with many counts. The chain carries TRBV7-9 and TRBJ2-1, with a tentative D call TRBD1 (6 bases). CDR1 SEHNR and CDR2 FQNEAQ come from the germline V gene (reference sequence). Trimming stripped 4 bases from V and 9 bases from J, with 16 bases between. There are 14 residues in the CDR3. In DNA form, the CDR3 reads TGTGCCAGCAGCTCACCGGGACACAGAATTGAGCAGTTCTTC. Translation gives CASSSPGHRIEQFF.

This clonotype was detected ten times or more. The CDR3: CASSWGRSYEQYV. The CDR3 region has the DNA TGTGCCAGCAGTTGGGGACGGTCCTACGAGCAGTACGTC. This rearrangement joins TRBV7-2 to TRBJ2-7; perhaps D is TRBD1 or TRBD2 (5 bases each). This CDR3 is built from 13 residues. Germline V gene lookup returns CDR1 SGHTA and CDR2 FQGNSA. V was pared by 6 bases and J by 1 base, with 10 bases between.

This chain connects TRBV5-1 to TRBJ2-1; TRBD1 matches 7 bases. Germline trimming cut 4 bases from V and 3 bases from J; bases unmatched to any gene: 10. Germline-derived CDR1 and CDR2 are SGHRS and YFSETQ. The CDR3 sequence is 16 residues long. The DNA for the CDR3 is TGCGCCAGCAGCCCCGGGACAGACCATCACTACAATGAGCAGTTCTTC. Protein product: CASSPGTDHHYNEQFF.

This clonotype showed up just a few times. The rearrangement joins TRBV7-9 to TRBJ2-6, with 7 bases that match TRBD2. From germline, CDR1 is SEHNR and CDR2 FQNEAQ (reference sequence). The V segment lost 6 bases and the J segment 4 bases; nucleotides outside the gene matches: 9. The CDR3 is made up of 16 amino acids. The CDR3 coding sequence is TGTGCCAGCAGGGGGGGGGAAAGCTCCGGGGCCAACGTCCTGACTTTC. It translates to CASRGGESSGANVLTF.

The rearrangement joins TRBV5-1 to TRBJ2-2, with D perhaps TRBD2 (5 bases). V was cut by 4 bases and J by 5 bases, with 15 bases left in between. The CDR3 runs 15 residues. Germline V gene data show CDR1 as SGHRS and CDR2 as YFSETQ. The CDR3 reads CASSPTSGKTGELFF. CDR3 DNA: TGCGCCAGCAGCCCTACTAGTGGCAAAACCGGGGAGCTGTTTTTT.

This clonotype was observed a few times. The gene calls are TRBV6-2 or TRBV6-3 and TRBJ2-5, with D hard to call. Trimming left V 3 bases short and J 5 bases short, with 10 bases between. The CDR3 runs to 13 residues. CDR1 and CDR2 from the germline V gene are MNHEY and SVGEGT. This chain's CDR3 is CASSYSGWETQYF. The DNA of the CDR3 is TGTGCCAGCAGTTATTCCGGGTGGGAGACCCAGTACTTC.

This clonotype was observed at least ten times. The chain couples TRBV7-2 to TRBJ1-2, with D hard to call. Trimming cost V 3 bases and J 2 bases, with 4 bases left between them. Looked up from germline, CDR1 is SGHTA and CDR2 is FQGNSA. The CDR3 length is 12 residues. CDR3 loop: CASSLGNYGYTF. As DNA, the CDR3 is TGTGCCAGCAGCTTGGGGAACTATGGCTACACCTTC.

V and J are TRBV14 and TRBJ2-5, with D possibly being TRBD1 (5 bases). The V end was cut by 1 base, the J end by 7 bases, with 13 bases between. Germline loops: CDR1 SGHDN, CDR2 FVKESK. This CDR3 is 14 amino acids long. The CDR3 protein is CASSQGDIRGTQYF. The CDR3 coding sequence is TGTGCCAGCAGCCAAGGTGATATAAGGGGGACCCAGTACTTC.

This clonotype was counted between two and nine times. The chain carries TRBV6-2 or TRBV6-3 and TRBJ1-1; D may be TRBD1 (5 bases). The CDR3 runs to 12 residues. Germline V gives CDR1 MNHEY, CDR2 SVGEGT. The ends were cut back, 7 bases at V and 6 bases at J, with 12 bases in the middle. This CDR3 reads CASTLGGAEAFF. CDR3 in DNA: TGTGCCAGCACCCTGGGGGGGGCTGAAGCTTTCTTT.

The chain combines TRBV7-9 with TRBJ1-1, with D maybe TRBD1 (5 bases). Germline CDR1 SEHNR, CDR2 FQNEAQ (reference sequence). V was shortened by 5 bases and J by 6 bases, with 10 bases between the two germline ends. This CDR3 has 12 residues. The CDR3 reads CASSGGTAEAFF. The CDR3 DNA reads TGTGCCAGCAGCGGTGGGACGGCTGAAGCTTTCTTT.

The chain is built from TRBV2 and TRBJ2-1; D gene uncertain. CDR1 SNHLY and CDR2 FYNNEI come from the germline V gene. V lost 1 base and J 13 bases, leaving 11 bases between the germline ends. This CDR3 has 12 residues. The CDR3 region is CASSEGNMDQFF. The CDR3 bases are TGTGCCAGCAGTGAAGGGAATATGGATCAGTTCTTC.

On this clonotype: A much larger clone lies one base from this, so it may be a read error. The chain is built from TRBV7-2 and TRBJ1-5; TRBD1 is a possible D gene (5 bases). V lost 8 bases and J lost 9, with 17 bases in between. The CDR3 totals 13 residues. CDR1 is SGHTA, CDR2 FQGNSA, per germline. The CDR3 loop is CASGKVGDRPQHF. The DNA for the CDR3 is TGTGCCAGCGGGAAGGTAGGGGATCGGCCCCAGCATTTT.